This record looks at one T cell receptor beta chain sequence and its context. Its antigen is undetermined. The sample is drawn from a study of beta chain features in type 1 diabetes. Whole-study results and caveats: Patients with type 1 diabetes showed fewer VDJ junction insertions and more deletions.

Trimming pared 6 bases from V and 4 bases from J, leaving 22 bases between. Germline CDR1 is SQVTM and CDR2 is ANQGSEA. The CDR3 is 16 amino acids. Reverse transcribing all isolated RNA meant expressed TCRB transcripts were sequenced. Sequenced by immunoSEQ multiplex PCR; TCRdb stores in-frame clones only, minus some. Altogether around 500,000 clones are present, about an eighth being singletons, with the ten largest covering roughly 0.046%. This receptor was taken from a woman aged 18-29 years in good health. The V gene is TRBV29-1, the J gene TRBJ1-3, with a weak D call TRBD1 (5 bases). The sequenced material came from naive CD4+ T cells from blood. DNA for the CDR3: TGCAGCGTCGCTGGGACTCCTGCCAAATCCGGAAACACCATATATTTT. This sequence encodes CSVAGTPAKSGNTIYF.